The following is a TCR beta chain sequence with its context. Clones were read by immunoSEQ multiplex PCR, and TCRdb kept only the in-frame ones, dropping some. Among some 65,000 clones, around 86% were seen once, and the ten largest hold over 0.35%. These data belong to a study of OX40 agonist ivuxolimab in advanced cancers. Study overall: Ivuxolimab, an antibody that agonizes OX40 (CD134), was administered to the patients. Participants could have had prior anti-PD-1, anti-PD-L1 or anti-CTLA-4 therapy, and around 40% had some.

The CDR3 totals 18 residues. The V and J ends lost 3 bases and 0 bases, in that order; junction bases with no gene match: 10. Germline V gene lookup returns CDR1 MDHEN and CDR2 SYDVKM. The chain has TRBV28 and TRBJ1-5, with 8 bases fitting TRBD1. The material was CD4+ or CD8+ T cells sorted from blood, obtained in a trial of the OX40 agonist ivuxolimab. The receptor comes from an adult with an advanced solid tumor such as melanoma, head and neck, liver or kidney cancer. The CDR3 sequence: CASSFGQGGFYSNQPQHF. Here the CDR3 DNA reads TGTGCCAGCAGTTTCGGACAGGGAGGATTTTATAGCAATCAGCCCCAGCATTTT.